This record covers a single T cell receptor (beta chain). This clone's antigen is unknown. Within one base of it there is no much larger clone, and no base qualities were kept. This entry belongs to a study of cytomegalovirus exposure and HLA in healthy donors (dated by TCRdb to about 2017). Regarding the complete study: An earlier analysis of roughly 630 of the donors reported 250 to 300 Gb of sequence data and some 120 million unique TCR beta sequences from about 180 million T cells. In an earlier analysis of several hundred of the donors, high-throughput TCR beta sequencing was used to judge whether each TCR beta V gene segment behaved as functional or pseudogenic. About 280 gigabases of sequencing data and 70 million to 85 million unique TCR sequences were included in an early release covering 550 to 800 HLA-typed donors. HLA typing covered class I and class II loci at four-digit resolution. Along with the approximately 700-subject first cohort, a separate validation cohort of over a hundred different subjects was used. To study patterns of TCR occurrence, a later analysis re-analyzed previously published TCR beta repertoires from 666 donors and added high-resolution HLA genotyping. Donor age, sex, ethnicity and CMV serostatus were collected together with the repertoire data. A later genetic analysis took genome-wide SNP genotypes for about three fifths of the roughly 670 donors and used that subset as a discovery cohort. The study aimed to test whether cataloging public T cell receptors could reveal signatures of past pathogen exposure. About 5 DR-DQ haplotypes were handled as single units for association and clustering, since linkage in the cohort was strong. Typing coverage differed by locus: A, B, C, DRB1 and DQB1 were typed in roughly 629-640 donors, DQA1 in 522, DPA1 in nearly 610, and DPB1 in 472. The study used immunosequencing to profile the T cell repertoires of approximately 630 subjects and linked those repertoires to cytomegalovirus serostatus. To predict cytomegalovirus infection status, the study combined high-throughput TCR immunosequencing, statistical association of individual TCRs with disease status, and machine learning. The genetic ancestry cluster associated with self-reported Caucasian donors included around four fifths of the approximately 410 genotyped donors. Across approximately 400 genotyped donors of the cohort, an average of about 240,000 unique TCR beta nucleotide sequences per donor were sequenced, and approximately 19% of those sequences were non-productive. Every discovery cohort repertoire had been produced on one sequencing platform. Rather than drawing on any new phenotypic data, the later analysis identified candidate immune exposures from TCR beta sequences and the way those sequences occurred across donors. The paper's findings and limits, for the study overall: The presence/absence analyses assumed that sequencing depth was roughly uniform across donors, and that assumption may not be true. Three of the identified cytomegalovirus-associated TCR beta chains were confirmed in vitro to be specific for cytomegalovirus antigens. A cluster of highly shared sequence variants was judged likely to be a technical artifact of the sequencing pipeline. A later analysis found that most CMV-associated TCR beta chains appeared HLA-restricted, with HLA associations seemingly driven largely by CMV exposure. An association between a missense DCLRE1C variant and V-gene and J-gene trimming of TCR beta chains was found in a later genetic analysis and replicated in an independent cohort. The cohort was sequenced for TCR beta chains only, and without alpha or paired-chain data the features that could be detected were limited. Because some donors lacked HLA typing at each locus, the association tests relied only on the typed subset. A later analysis reported that several top co-occurrence clusters appeared linked to parvovirus B19, influenza, CMV and Epstein-Barr virus. In an earlier analysis of 450 to 750 of the donors, most TCR beta V segments appeared in productive rearrangements about 90% or about 30% of the time, broadly matching IMGT annotations. Some IMGT-functional V segments, including TRBV6-2 and TRBV6-3, could not be told apart with the 87-base-pair reads, so those segments were excluded. Correlated functional status among segregating V segments might reflect linkage disequilibrium, but an unknown experimental factor could not be ruled out. CMV serostatus was the only immune exposure information available for the cohort. In a later analysis, TCR association rates were found to vary across HLA loci, with the most associated TCRs seen for DRB1 alleles and the fewest for HLA-C alleles. In a later analysis, some 18,000 TCR beta sequences were associated with specific HLA alleles at a false discovery rate of 0.05. When HLA alleles, especially DR and DQ, strongly co-occurred, attributing TCR associations to individual alleles was difficult. A total of 150 to 200 TCR beta chains were listed by the study as associated with cytomegalovirus. A further reported finding was that TCR beta sequences accurately predicted the HLA-A and HLA-B alleles for most subjects in the first cohort. A later analysis found that HLA-associated TCR beta chains were more clonally expanded and had lower generation probabilities than equally common non-associated chains. According to the authors, the approach could potentially be generalized to other disease states and immunological phenotypes. Cytomegalovirus status was reported to be diagnosed by the classifier with high specificity and sensitivity in both the original and validation cohorts. Across donors, most TCR sequences were observed very rarely, whereas some public TCRs were present in many individuals. Compared with the approximately 700-donor mean, donors in an Asian-associated ancestry cluster had fewer N-insertions in productive TCRs, according to a later genetic analysis. Over 15 rarely observed V segments, including chromosome 9 orphons, were excluded from the earlier analysis of almost 600 of the donors because counts were too low.

The cohort consisted of some 670 healthy bone marrow donors. All cohort members were sampled while nominally healthy, although unrecorded immune exposures were likely present. The donor tested CMV seropositive, placing the donor among the approximately 310 seropositive members of the cohort. Each donor provided a peripheral blood sample, and peripheral blood mononuclear cells were used for TCR beta sequencing. Genomic DNA extraction from the blood cell samples was performed with the Qiagen DNeasy Blood Extraction Kit. Trimming at the junction amounts to 2 bases on V and 5 bases on J, and the germline ends lie 5 bases apart. Inclusive of the bounding cysteine and phenylalanine, the CDR3 is 11 residues long. The read is trimmed to its CDR3 DNA, 33 bases read in frame from base 1. According to the germline V gene, CDR1 reads SGHTS and CDR2 reads YDEGEE. Library construction relied on the immunoSEQ multiplex PCR assay. For the multiplex PCR, a mixture combining 60 forward primers for TCR Vbeta segments and 13 reverse primers for TCR Jbeta segments was used. Amplification of the CDR3 region of rearranged TCR beta genes was performed with a multiplex PCR assay on genomic DNA. On the Illumina HiSeq System, the amplified TCR beta libraries were sequenced as 87-base-pair reads. Regarding the original processing steps: A later analysis counted about 80 million unique TCR beta chains across the 550 to 800 repertoires, and around 9.9 million of these chains were shared by at least two donors. Raw reads were error-corrected and collapsed into unique sequences with a nearest-neighbor algorithm that merged closely related sequences to remove PCR and sequencing errors. V, D and J gene segments were assigned by aligning CDR3 sequences to IMGT reference sequences. Each retained sequence needed at least a six-nucleotide match to both a V gene segment and a J gene segment. Rearrangements were called productive when the CDR3 lacked stop codons and stayed in frame with V and J; all others were non-productive. Following IMGT convention, CDR3 was defined as the stretch from the second conserved V-encoded cysteine to the conserved J-encoded phenylalanine. The earlier analysis of fewer than 750 of the donors excluded sequences that lacked an unambiguous match to a single V gene segment. In an earlier analysis of approximately 590 of the donors, a V segment was called functional when productive rearrangements were above 56.7%, and segregating when the standard deviation between donors exceeded 5%. To diagnose cytomegalovirus status from the catalog of TCR beta chain sequences, a statistical classification framework was built. V and J gene assignment, in a later analysis, came from comparing TCR nucleotide sequences with IMGT/GENE-DB human TR gene sequences. In a later analysis, CDR3 sequences and most-parsimonious VDJ recombination scenarios were assigned using the TCRdist pipeline. In a later analysis, every TCR beta chain was defined by the combination of its CDR3 amino acid sequence and its V-gene family, and reads without a unique V-gene family were dropped. A later analysis removed 592 highly shared, low-generation-probability nucleotide sequences to deal with suspected cross-contamination and a sequencing artifact. A later analysis calculated a clonal expansion index for each public chain from normalized within-repertoire ranks of inferred template counts. A later analysis computed generation probabilities with a VDJ recombination model fitted to out-of-frame rearrangements, and checked the results against IGoR. Hypergeometric tests were used in a later analysis to score TCR-TCR, TCR-HLA and TCR-CMV co-occurrence, with a repertoire-size bias correction applied to the TCR pairs. False discovery rates were estimated in a later analysis by permuting HLA or CMV assignments 20 times. A later analysis grouped co-occurring TCRs with DBSCAN, adding TCRdist sequence similarity when clustering within HLA-allele-positive subsets. Co-occurrence clustering excluded repertoires with fewer than 30,000 or more than 120,000 public chains, plus five with anomalous nucleotide sharing. This is the immuneACCESS table as TCRdb keeps it, with only in-frame sequences that have V and J called. A part of the clones is gone; compared with another copy, unresolved V genes explain less than half, and the rest is unexplained. For V, J and clone size, that table is used; D and trimming come from the DNA. This sample lists about 90,000 clones; approximately 60% were detected once. The ten most abundant clones make up roughly a fifth of the sample.

The source is a woman aged 45-59 years in good health and CMV-seropositive. The rearrangement combines TRBV5-8 with TRBJ2-7; no D gene is confidently identified. The sequencing input was PBMCs. CDR3 reads: CASSFLHEQYF. The DNA sequence reads TGTGCCAGCAGCTTTCTTCACGAGCAGTACTTC.